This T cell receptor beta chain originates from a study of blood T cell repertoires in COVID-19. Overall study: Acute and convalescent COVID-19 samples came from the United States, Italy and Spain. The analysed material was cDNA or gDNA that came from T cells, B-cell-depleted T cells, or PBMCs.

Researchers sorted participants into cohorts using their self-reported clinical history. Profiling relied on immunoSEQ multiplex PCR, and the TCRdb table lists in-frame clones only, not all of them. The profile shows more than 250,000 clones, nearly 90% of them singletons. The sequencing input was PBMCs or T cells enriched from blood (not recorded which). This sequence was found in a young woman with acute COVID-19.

The DNA of the CDR3 is TGTGCCAGCAGCCCAGACAGGGGCAACTACAATGAGCAGTTCTTC. Its translation is CASSPDRGNYNEQFF. The chain uses TRBV7-6 and TRBJ2-1; TRBD1 matches 8 bases. Trimming took 5 bases from V and 3 from J; bases not matched to a gene: 6. Germline V gene data show CDR1 as SGHVS and CDR2 as FNYEAQ. This CDR3 region has 15 residues.